This T cell receptor (beta chain) was identified in a study of T cell responses to AZD1222 COVID-19 vaccine. Findings and limits, study-wide: Vaccine-associated CD4 TCRs spanned spike, dominant at 160-218 and 743-854. Spike-specific TCR depth and breadth grew after two AZD1222 doses. Regions left unmutated in variants are reportedly the target of nearly half of spike-specific TCRs. The donor group comprised mostly white British people and more females; the analysis possibly underestimated clonal diversity.

A note on this clone: Its antigen is currently unknown.

V lost 2 bases and J 8 bases, leaving 13 bases between the germline ends. Germline V gives CDR1 SQVTM, CDR2 ANQGSEA. The CDR3 totals 13 residues. Data came from immunoSEQ multiplex PCR; TCRdb stores just in-frame clones and leaves some out. Of 150,000 to 200,000 clones in the sample, just over 90% are singletons; the top ten hold roughly 3.8%. This receptor was taken from an adult in good health. The gene calls are TRBV29-1 and TRBJ2-4; no clear D gene. Sequences were derived from peripheral blood, sampled on day 0 of AZD1222 vaccination. CDR3 sequence reads: CSVEKPYVDIQYF. CDR3 in DNA: TGCAGCGTTGAAAAGCCGTATGTAGACATTCAGTACTTC.